Listed below are T cell receptor beta chains from one sample, sequenced in a study of regulatory T cells in long-lasting Graves disease. MiXCR, applied by TCRdb to the multiplex PCR reads, yields one record per CDR3 protein. The sample contains a few hundred thousand distinct CDR3 sequences, approximately 12% of which appear only once. This same sample was also part of a study on T cells in Graves' hyperthyroidism and ophthalmopathy.

The starting material was peripheral blood mononuclear cells (PBMCs), obtained at new diagnosis, from a patient treated with antithyroid drugs. The receptors were gathered from a woman aged 18-29 years with Graves disease. Each CDR3 is given with its conserved first and last residue. Each record gives: D gene, clone size, V gene, J gene, CDR3 DNA, CDR3 protein. The D gene is left open where the match is weak. Expanded clones get a size class; other rows say once, few or many, or leave the size out.

D: TRBD1; size: many; V: TRBV28; J: TRBJ2-7; DNA: TGTGCCAGCAGACCAGACAGGGGAAGCTCCTACGAGCAGTACTTC; CDR3: CASRPDRGSSYEQYF
D: TRBD1; size: many; V: TRBV7-2; J: TRBJ2-1; DNA: TGTGCCAGCAGCCCCCTGACAGGGGGTTACAATGAGCAGTTCTTC; CDR3: CASSPLTGGYNEQFF
D: .; size: many; V: TRBV10-3; J: TRBJ2-1; DNA: TGTGCCATCACCAACCGGGACCCCCGGGGCGATGAGCAGTTCTTC; CDR3: CAITNRDPRGDEQFF
D: TRBD1; size: many; V: TRBV15; J: TRBJ2-2; DNA: TGTGCCACCAGCAGAGATAGACAGGGCAGGGGCGGGGAGCTGTTTTTT; CDR3: CATSRDRQGRGGELFF
D: TRBD1; size: few; V: TRBV27; J: TRBJ2-7; DNA: TGTGCCAGCAGACTGACAGGGGAGACCTACGAGCAGTACTTC; CDR3: CASRLTGETYEQYF
D: TRBD1; size: many; V: TRBV27; J: TRBJ1-2; DNA: TGTGCCAGCAGGGGGACAGGGGGGGCGCATGGCTACACCTTC; CDR3: CASRGTGGAHGYTF
D: .; size: few; V: TRBV20-1; J: TRBJ2-5; DNA: TGCAGTGCAGGGCGCAACCAAGAGACCCAGTACTTC; CDR3: CSAGRNQETQYF
D: TRBD2; size: few; V: TRBV3-1; J: TRBJ2-2; DNA: TGTGCCAGCACCCAAGATAGCGGGAGGGACGCTTTAAACACCGGGGAGCTGTTTTTT; CDR3: CASTQDSGRDALNTGELFF
D: .; size: .; V: TRBV12-3/TRBV12-4; J: TRBJ1-2; DNA: TGTGCCAGCGCCACGGTCGGGAATTCCGGTGGCTACACCTTC; CDR3: CASATVGNSGGYTF
D: .; size: many; V: TRBV20-1; J: TRBJ2-7; DNA: TGCAGTGCTAGGGGTCCAGGCTCCTACGAGCAGTACTTC; CDR3: CSARGPGSYEQYF
D: TRBD1; size: many; V: TRBV7-9; J: TRBJ1-5; DNA: TGTGCCAGCAGCCATGGACAGGGGGGGATTCAGCCCCAGCATTTT; CDR3: CASSHGQGGIQPQHF
D: .; size: many; V: TRBV2; J: TRBJ1-4; DNA: TGTGCCAGCAAAGGAACCTCAACTAATGAAAAACTGTTTTTT; CDR3: CASKGTSTNEKLFF
D: TRBD1; size: many; V: TRBV29-1; J: TRBJ2-2; DNA: TGCAGCGGCCTCGACAGGGCCGGCACCGGGGAGCTGTTTTTT; CDR3: CSGLDRAGTGELFF
D: TRBD1; size: many; V: TRBV6-1; J: TRBJ2-7; DNA: TGTGCCAGCAGCAAACTCCAGGGGGATCGTGACGAGCAGTACTTC; CDR3: CASSKLQGDRDEQYF
D: TRBD2; size: many; V: TRBV18; J: TRBJ2-1; DNA: TGTGCCAGCTCACCACCCGGGTGGACTAGCGGGGGGAACAATGAGCAGTTCTTC; CDR3: CASSPPGWTSGGNNEQFF
D: .; size: many; V: TRBV6-1; J: TRBJ1-3; DNA: TGTGCCAGCAGTGAAGGGCCTGGAAACACCATATATTTT; CDR3: CASSEGPGNTIYF
D: TRBD1; size: .; V: TRBV9; J: TRBJ2-3; DNA: TGTGCCAGCAGCTACCGGGACAGGCCCGATACGCAGTATTTT; CDR3: CASSYRDRPDTQYF
D: .; size: few; V: TRBV14; J: TRBJ1-1; DNA: TGTGCCAGCAACCCGTGGACGGCGAACACTGAAGCTTTCTTT; CDR3: CASNPWTANTEAFF
D: .; size: many; V: TRBV12-3/TRBV12-4; J: TRBJ1-2; DNA: TGTGCCAGCAGTTTTGGCGGCTACACCTTC; CDR3: CASSFGGYTF
D: .; size: many; V: TRBV11-2; J: TRBJ1-1; DNA: TGTGCCAGCAGCTTGGCAGCCTCATACAACACTGAAGCTTTCTTT; CDR3: CASSLAASYNTEAFF
D: .; size: .; V: TRBV20-1; J: TRBJ2-5; DNA: TGCAGTGCTGGAGGGACAGTCCAAGAGACCCAGTACTTC; CDR3: CSAGGTVQETQYF
D: TRBD2; size: many; V: TRBV3-1; J: TRBJ2-7; DNA: TGTGCCAGCAGCTCCTTTAGCGGACTAGCGTTCTACGAGCAGTACTTC; CDR3: CASSSFSGLAFYEQYF
D: .; size: few; V: TRBV5-5; J: TRBJ2-7; DNA: TGTGCCAGCAGCTTGGGTTCGACAGCAGCCTACGAGCAGTACTTC; CDR3: CASSLGSTAAYEQYF
D: .; size: many; V: TRBV27; J: TRBJ1-1; DNA: TGTGCCAGCAGTTTATCGGTCCGGCAGAGCGGGGGCACTGAAGCTTTCTTT; CDR3: CASSLSVRQSGGTEAFF
D: TRBD1; size: many; V: TRBV28; J: TRBJ1-5; DNA: TGTGCCAGCAGTCCTACAGGGGAAAGGGGCTATCAGCCCCAGCATTTT; CDR3: CASSPTGERGYQPQHF
D: .; size: .; V: TRBV10-3; J: TRBJ2-1; DNA: TGTGCCATCAGTCGGGGCCCTAGTATTAGCTCCTACAATGAGCAGTTCTTC; CDR3: CAISRGPSISSYNEQFF
D: .; size: many; V: TRBV7-9; J: TRBJ2-5; DNA: TGTGCCAGCAGCGACGGACACTCCCAAGAGACCCAGTACTTT; CDR3: CASSDGHSQETQYF
D: .; size: few; V: TRBV27; J: TRBJ1-6; DNA: TGTGCCAGCAGTTTGTCCGGGGCGAGTAATTCACCCCTCCACTTT; CDR3: CASSLSGASNSPLHF
D: .; size: many; V: TRBV7-9; J: TRBJ1-1; DNA: TGTGCCAGCACCCCTCCGGGTTCCTCTCACCGTTTATACACTGAAGCTTTCTTT; CDR3: CASTPPGSSHRLYTEAFF
D: TRBD1; size: many; V: TRBV28; J: TRBJ2-1; DNA: TGTGCCAGCAGCGACTACCGGGACAGGGTAAATGAGCAGTTCTTC; CDR3: CASSDYRDRVNEQFF
D: TRBD1; size: many; V: TRBV29-1; J: TRBJ2-1; DNA: TGCAGCGTGCGCCCCTCCGGGACAGGGGCATACAATGAGCAGTTCTTC; CDR3: CSVRPSGTGAYNEQFF
D: TRBD1; size: .; V: TRBV7-2; J: TRBJ1-6; DNA: TGTGCCAGCAGCTCCTATGGGACAGCATATAATTCACCCCTCCACTTT; CDR3: CASSSYGTAYNSPLHF